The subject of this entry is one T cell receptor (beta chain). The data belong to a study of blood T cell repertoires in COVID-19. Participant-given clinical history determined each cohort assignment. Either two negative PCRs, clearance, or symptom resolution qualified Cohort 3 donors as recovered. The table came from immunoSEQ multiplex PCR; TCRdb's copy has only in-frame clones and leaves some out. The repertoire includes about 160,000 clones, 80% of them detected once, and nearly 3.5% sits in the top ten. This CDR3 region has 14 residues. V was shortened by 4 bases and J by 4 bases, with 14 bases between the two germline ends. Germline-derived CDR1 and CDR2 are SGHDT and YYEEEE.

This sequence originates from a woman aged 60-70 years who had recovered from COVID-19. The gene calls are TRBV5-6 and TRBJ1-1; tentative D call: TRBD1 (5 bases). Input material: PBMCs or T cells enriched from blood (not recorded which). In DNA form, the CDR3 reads TGTGCCAGCAGCCCGGTCGGGGGAGCCACTGAAGCTTTCTTT. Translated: CASSPVGGATEAFF.